Listed below are T cell receptor beta chains from one sample, sequenced in a study of blood T cell repertoires in COVID-19. Clones were read by immunoSEQ multiplex PCR, and TCRdb kept only the in-frame ones, dropping some. The data show roughly 200,000 clones, around 86% seen once. The sequenced sample consisted of PBMCs or T cells enriched from blood (not recorded which). The receptors stem from a woman between 40 and 50 years old in a cohort exposed to, infected with or recovered from COVID-19 (not recorded which). Both conserved end residues are part of each CDR3.

>TRBV23-1|TRBJ2-4
CASTLTSAGTVKNIQYF
>TRBV4-1|TRBJ2-7
CASSQEDMVANYEQYF
>TRBV19|TRBJ1-5
CASSPRGSSNQPQHF
>TRBV27|TRBJ1-2
CASSTLQADHAPNYGYTF
>TRBV27|TRBJ2-7
CASSFGGTTYEQYF
>TRBV5-1|TRBJ2-3
CASSTLAGGTDTQYF
>TRBV24-1|TRBJ1-5
CATGEGGAGQPQHF
>TRBV14|TRBJ1-3
CASSKKNRAGNTIYF
>TRBV11-2|TRBJ1-1
CASSLDPPGRTEAFF
>TRBV19|TRBJ2-2
CASQTPPTSGRITGELFF
>TRBV6-1|TRBJ2-7
CASSDGWGRWEQYF
>TRBV9|TRBJ2-1
CASSVGGRATNEQFF
>TRBV4-1|TRBJ1-1
CASSQRTGTAEAFF
>TRBV5-1|TRBJ2-6
CASSLGLRSGANVLTF
>TRBV5-4|TRBJ1-3
CASSVDRPSGNTIYF
>TRBV7-9|TRBJ1-2
CASSLVGGGEVYTF
>TRBV7-9|TRBJ1-2
CASSLEQGAAGYTF
>TRBV7-2|TRBJ2-7
CASSFWGLADEVGYEQYF
>TRBV4-3|TRBJ2-1
CASSPYLAGGSYNEQFF
>TRBV6-1|TRBJ1-3
CASSEAEDSYLLPGNTIYF
>TRBV3-1/TRBV3-2|TRBJ1-1
CASSQLLGSNTEAFF
>TRBV30|TRBJ1-1
CAWSTRTQGAGEAFF
>TRBV4-3|TRBJ2-4
CASSQVGLAGAKNIQYF
>TRBV2|TRBJ1-2
CASRSHQGVRGGYTF
>TRBV7-9|TRBJ2-1
CASSPARMQFF
>TRBV7-9|TRBJ1-1
CASSLGGAGVEAFF
>TRBV7-2|TRBJ2-3
CASSLPWEETDTQYF
>TRBV3-1/TRBV3-2|TRBJ2-2
CASSQGPFSGRGGELFF
>TRBV7-9|TRBJ2-3
CASSPGTDTQYF
>TRBV5-4|TRBJ1-1
CASSLSTGGKEAFF
>TRBV19|TRBJ2-3
CASTLLAGSTDTQYF
>TRBV5-4|TRBJ2-1
CASRTENYNEQFF
>TRBV11-3|TRBJ2-2
CASTFSGTGRVTGELFF
>TRBV19|TRBJ2-3
CASSTGGQDTQYF
>TRBV2|TRBJ2-1
CASSNSGTYNEQFF
>TRBV6-5|TRBJ1-3
CASSYTASGNTIYF
>TRBV24-1|TRBJ2-1
CATSEVDRGNEQFF
>TRBV11-2|TRBJ2-1
CASSPNYDEQFF
>TRBV7-9|TRBJ1-2
CASSNADRVNGYTF
>TRBV13|TRBJ2-5
CASSLSAGGREAQYF
>TRBV7-9|TRBJ2-2
CASSLPLAGLTGELFF
>TRBV2|TRBJ1-1
CASTQVFTGNTEAFF
>TRBV9|TRBJ1-6
CASSVGWQGHLHF
>TRBV7-2|TRBJ2-7
CASSLRGTYEQYF
>TRBV28|TRBJ1-2
CASSPPDRGGYTF
>TRBV7-8|TRBJ2-5
CASSPPAAGGRETQYF
>TRBV7-9|TRBJ2-5
CASSPSGRSETQYF
>TRBV11-3|TRBJ1-3
CASSPVWDRGNTIYF
>TRBV19|TRBJ2-7
CASSIASGSYEQYF
>TRBV9|TRBJ2-7
CASSPRWSYEQYF
>TRBV19|TRBJ2-4
CASSISPVGGRNIQYF
>TRBV5-1|TRBJ1-1
CASSPRRGATEAFF
>TRBV5-1|TRBJ2-7
CASSRDRDAQYF
>TRBV28|TRBJ1-1
CASRLTGVTEAFF